This T cell receptor beta chain comes out of a study of blood T cells in healthy people across ages. Those donating, healthy Caucasian individuals from Russia, were aged 6 to 90. V lost 0 bases, J lost 7 bases, and 11 bases stayed unmatched. Germline V gene data show CDR1 as DFQATT and CDR2 as SNEGSKA (reference sequence). The CDR3 runs to 15 residues. A sample-barcoded 5' primer and a J-beta primer mix were used in a second PCR of roughly 7 to 11 cycles. TCRdb redid the calling of the 5' RACE reads with MiXCR, one entry per CDR3 protein. The table lists 700,000 or so distinct CDR3 sequences, 20% to 25% of them singletons. This clonotype has a handful of counts. Its specificity is not known. Study findings and constraints: With unsorted PBMCs, a conclusive comparison of naive versus antigen-experienced cells was not possible.

The chain links TRBV20-1 to TRBJ2-5, with 7 bases matching TRBD1. This receptor was identified in a man aged 70-80 years in good health. Sequencing used blood. CDR3 coding DNA: TGCAGTGCTAGAGACCCACAGGGGTACCTAGGGACCCAGTACTTC. Its protein is CSARDPQGYLGTQYF.